The T cell receptor beta chain under discussion was sequenced for a study of cytomegalovirus exposure and HLA in healthy donors. Study information: A subsequent analysis stated that the roughly 120 validation repertoires were run on the same platform as the roughly 670 first-cohort repertoires.

Study-wide points: The dataset shows that most TCR sequences were rare, while some public TCRs occurred in many donors. The authors enumerated roughly 160 TCR beta chains as linked to cytomegalovirus. In vitro assays verified that a few CMV-associated chains recognized CMV antigens specifically.

Generated by immunoSEQ multiplex PCR, the TCRdb table keeps only in-frame clones and is missing some. Of about 120,000 clones in the sample, around 89% were seen once. Concerning this clone itself: The antigen remains undetermined.

Germline assignment: CDR1 DFQATT and CDR2 SNEGSKA (reference sequence). The CDR3 consists of 11 residues. V lost 3 bases to trimming and J lost 12 bases; unmatched junction nucleotides: 5. The sequenced material came from PBMCs. The receptor comes from a woman aged 18-29 years in good health and CMV-seropositive. The V gene is TRBV20-1, the J gene TRBJ2-1, with 7 bases fitting TRBD1. In DNA form, the CDR3 reads TGCAGTGCTAGTGAGGGGGCGACGCAGTTCTTC. Its translation: CSASEGATQFF.